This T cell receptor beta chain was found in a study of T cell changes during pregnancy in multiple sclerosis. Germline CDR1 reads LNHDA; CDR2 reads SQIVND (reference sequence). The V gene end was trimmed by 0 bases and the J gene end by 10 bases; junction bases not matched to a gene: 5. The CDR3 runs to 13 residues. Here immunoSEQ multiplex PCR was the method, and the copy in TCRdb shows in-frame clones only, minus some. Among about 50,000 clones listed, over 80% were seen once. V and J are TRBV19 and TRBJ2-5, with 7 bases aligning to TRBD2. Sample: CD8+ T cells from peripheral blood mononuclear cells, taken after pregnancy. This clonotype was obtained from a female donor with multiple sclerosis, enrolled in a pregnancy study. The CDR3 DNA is TGTGCCAGTAGTATAGAGCCTAGCGGTGACCAGTACTTC. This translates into CASSIEPSGDQYF.